This TCR beta chain was profiled in a study of liver allograft versus peripheral blood T cells. Looking at the study overall: Hepatic allograft T cell receptor repertoires were evaluated relative to those present in recipients' peripheral blood.

By share, this clonotype ranks as medium-sized. The antigen remains unidentified. Notes on the study in general: T cell receptor repertoires inside liver allografts reportedly differed from those in peripheral blood.

The J segment lost 6 bases and the V segment lost 7 bases, leaving 11 bases of the junction unmatched. The germline V gene has CDR1 MNHNY and CDR2 SVGAGI (reference sequence). The CDR3 totals 15 residues. MiXCR was run by TCRdb on the reads, yielding one entry per CDR3 protein. The table includes some 16,000 distinct CDR3 sequences, roughly 21% detected once. The chain combines TRBV6-6 with TRBJ1-5; 8 bases agree with TRBD1. This TCR was recovered from a human patient who had a liver transplant. Some T cells may trace back to the graft donor. CDR3 residues: CASTEIDRGSQPQHF. DNA of the CDR3: TGTGCCAGCACCGAGATAGACAGGGGAAGTCAGCCCCAGCATTTT.